A single sample is the source of the 27 T cell receptor beta chains below, sequenced in a study of chemoradiotherapy in HPV16-positive cancers. Clones were sequenced by immunoSEQ multiplex PCR, and TCRdb holds only the in-frame ones, with some missing. Of about 14,000 clones listed, approximately 74% are singletons. The specimen was collected from a patient who underwent chemoradiotherapy. These receptors originate from a human donor with HPV-associated anogenital cancer.

The chain carries TRBV4-2 and TRBJ1-4; D is unclear. With 0 bases removed from V and 7 bases from J, the gap between germline ends came to 15 bases. The CDR3 sequence is 16 residues long. Per the germline V gene, CDR1 is LGHNA and CDR2 is YNFKEQ. The CDR3 DNA is TGTGCCAGCAGCCAAGATTGGGCGGCAAGGATTGAAAAACTGTTTTTT. This translates into CASSQDWAARIEKLFF.

This chain links TRBV15 with TRBJ1-1, with D perhaps matching TRBD1 (6 bases). Germline V lookup: CDR1 LNHNV, CDR2 YYDKDF (reference sequence). V lost 3 bases and J lost 1, with 9 bases in between. This CDR3 region has 14 residues. The CDR3 sequence: CATSSRTENTEAFF. The CDR3 DNA reads as TGTGCCACCAGCAGTCGGACAGAGAACACTGAAGCTTTCTTT.

This clone qualifies as medium-sized. Distinct nucleotide sequences in the sample also encode this CDR3. The V call is TRBV5-4, the J call TRBJ2-3, with unresolved D. Trimming removed 0 bases at V and 0 bases at J, with 5 bases between. The CDR3 is 14 amino acids. CDR1 is SGHNT, CDR2 YYREEE, per germline (reference sequence). The chain's CDR3 is CASSLGPSTDTQYF. CDR3 nucleotides: TGTGCCAGCAGCTTGGGACCAAGCACAGATACGCAGTATTTT.

The chain couples TRBV25-1 to TRBJ2-3; D may be TRBD2 (5 bases). The CDR3 sequence is 16 residues long. Trimming shortened V by 4 bases and J by 5 bases, and 19 bases separated the two germline ends. Germline V CDR1 and CDR2: MGHDK, SYGVNS. This CDR3 is CASSARTGISEDTQYF. The CDR3 DNA is TGTGCCAGCAGTGCGCGGACTGGAATATCTGAAGATACGCAGTATTTT. The full variable domain, completed using reference TRBV25-1 and TRBJ2-3, is EADIYQTPRYLVIGTGKKITLECSQTMGHDKMYWYQQDPGMELHLIHYSYGVNSTEKGDLSSESTVSRIRTEHFPLTLESARPSHTSQYLCASSARTGISEDTQYFGPGTRLTVL.

This chain links TRBV5-1 with TRBJ2-4; D is undetermined. Trimming removed 4 bases from V and 2 bases from J, with 13 bases in between. The CDR3 is 15 residues long. Looked up from germline, CDR1 is SGHRS and CDR2 is YFSETQ. CDR3 in DNA: TGCGCCAGCAGCGGCGATTTGGGGACCAAAAACATTCAGTACTTC. It encodes CASSGDLGTKNIQYF.

The genes are TRBV21-1 and TRBJ2-3. TRBV21-1 is annotated as a pseudogene. This CDR3 contains 11 residues. The CDR3 nucleotides read TGTGCGCGACCAGTAACAGATACGCAGTATTTT. Translating it yields CARPVTDTQYF.

CDR3 in DNA: TGTGCCAGCAGCTTATTCTACAACGGGGAGCTGTTTTTT. Protein product: CASSLFYNGELFF. The J gene is TRBJ2-2, the V gene TRBV7-9; D is unclear. CDR1 is SEHNR, CDR2 FQNEAQ, per germline (reference sequence). Trimming removed 2 bases from V and 7 bases from J, with 8 bases in between. The CDR3 length is 13 residues.

This clone was seen only once. This chain uses TRBV18 with TRBJ1-1; tentative D call: TRBD1 (5 bases). V lost 4 bases and J 3 bases, leaving 18 bases between the germline ends. CDR3 length: 16 amino acids. Per the germline V gene, CDR1 is KGHSH and CDR2 is LQKENI. The CDR3 DNA sequence: TGTGCCAGCTCACAATCCGCAGGGTTTCAGGACACTGAAGCTTTCTTT. Amino acids: CASSQSAGFQDTEAFF. The whole variable domain, remainder taken from reference TRBV18 and TRBJ1-1, is NAGVMQNPRHLVRRRGQEARLRCSPMKGHSHVYWYRQLPEEGLKFMVYLQKENIIDESGMPKERFSAEFPKEGPSILRIQQVVRGDSAAYFCASSQSAGFQDTEAFFGQGTRLTVV.

The rearrangement links TRBV11-3 to TRBJ2-7; no firm D call. CDR3 size: 14 residues. V was shortened by 5 bases and J by 0 bases, with 11 bases between the two germline ends. Germline V lookup: CDR1 SGHNT, CDR2 YENEEA. The chain's CDR3 is CASSPAAYSYEQYF. In nucleotides, the CDR3 is TGTGCCAGCAGCCCCGCGGCCTACTCCTACGAGCAGTACTTC. The full variable domain, with the rest looked up from reference TRBV11-3 and TRBJ2-7, is EAGVVQSPRYKIIEKKQPVAFWCNPISGHNTLYWYLQNLGQGPELLIRYENEEAVDDSQLPKDRFSAERLKGVDSTLKIQPAELGDSAVYLCASSPAAYSYEQYFGPGTRLTVT.

J is TRBJ2-1 and V is TRBV4-1; D is undetermined. Germline CDR1 and CDR2: MGHRA and YSYEKL. Trimming pared 0 bases from V and 7 bases from J, leaving 10 bases between. This CDR3 contains 14 residues. CDR3 in DNA: TGCGCCAGCAGCCAAGATTTAGGGCCAAATGAGCAGTTCTTC. Translated, it gives CASSQDLGPNEQFF.

The genes are TRBV2 and TRBJ1-2; D call uncertain. Deletions cut 5 bases from V and 1 base from J, with 2 bases between. The CDR3 covers 11 residues. Germline loops: CDR1 SNHLY, CDR2 FYNNEI. The CDR3 DNA reads as TGTGCCAGCAGTCGTAACTATGGCTACACCTTC. It codes for CASSRNYGYTF.

The chain recombines TRBV5-1 with TRBJ1-3; D is undetermined. Germline V gene lookup returns CDR1 SGHRS and CDR2 YFSETQ. The CDR3 is 14 amino acids. V lost 2 bases and J lost 0, with 6 bases in between. CDR3: CASSFGYSGNTIYF. CDR3 bases: TGCGCCAGCAGCTTCGGTTACTCTGGAAACACCATATATTTT.

The chain couples TRBV6-1 to TRBJ1-5; TRBD1 matches at 10 bases. The trim removed 7 bases at V and 5 bases at J, leaving 2 bases unmatched. Germline V CDR1 and CDR2: MNHNS, SASEGT. This CDR3 spans 13 amino acids. The CDR3 sequence: CASNGQGDQPQHF. CDR3 nucleotides: TGTGCCAGCAACGGACAGGGGGATCAGCCCCAGCATTTT.

The rearrangement links TRBV10-3 to TRBJ1-3; D call uncertain. Germline V CDR1 and CDR2: ENHRY, SYGVKD. V was trimmed by 4 bases and J by 0 bases, leaving 7 bases between them. The CDR3 has 14 amino acids. The CDR3 sequence is CAISVLSSGNTIYF. Here the CDR3 DNA reads TGTGCCATCAGTGTTTTGAGCTCTGGAAACACCATATATTTT.

This clone was observed once. The genes are TRBV6-6 and TRBJ1-2, with TRBD1 identical over 8 bases. The CDR3 is made up of 14 amino acids. Germline CDR1 and CDR2: MNHNY and SVGAGI (reference sequence). The trim removed 8 bases at V and 0 bases at J, leaving 5 bases unmatched. The CDR3 loop is CASGQGGPNYGYTF. CDR3 DNA sequence: TGTGCCAGCGGACAGGGCGGTCCTAACTATGGCTACACCTTC.

This clone appeared a few times. The chain couples TRBV30 to TRBJ1-2, with 8 nucleotides matching TRBD1. CDR1 GTSNPN and CDR2 SVGIG come from the germline V gene (reference sequence). This CDR3 is 12 amino acids long. V lost 5 bases to trimming and J lost 1 base; unmatched junction nucleotides: 0. In nucleotides, the CDR3 is TGTGCCTGGGGACAGGGTAACTATGGCTACACCTTC. Protein sequence: CAWGQGNYGYTF.

J is TRBJ1-5 and V is TRBV30, with 8 nucleotides matching TRBD1. Germline trimming cut 5 bases from V and 7 bases from J; bases unmatched to any gene: 7. CDR3 size: 13 residues. CDR1 GTSNPN and CDR2 SVGIG come from the germline V gene (reference sequence). The CDR3 is CAWQGARGQPQHF. For the CDR3, the DNA is TGTGCCTGGCAGGGGGCGCGAGGGCAGCCCCAGCATTTT.

The CDR3 coding sequence is TGCGCCAGCAGCTTGGCCCCAATTAATTCCGGGGAGCTGTTTTTT. It encodes CASSLAPINSGELFF. The V and J genes are TRBV5-1 and TRBJ2-2; D is ambiguous. This CDR3 is 15 amino acids long. V was pared by 0 bases and J by 6 bases, with 12 bases between. The germline V gene encodes CDR1 SGHRS and CDR2 YFSETQ.

V is TRBV2 and J is TRBJ2-7; maybe TRBD2 (5 bases). The CDR3 spans 13 residues. Germline CDR1 reads SNHLY; CDR2 reads FYNNEI. The V end was cut by 8 bases, the J end by 3 bases, with 14 bases between. For the CDR3, the DNA is TGTGCCAGCGGAAAGGACTCGGGCTACGAGCAGTACTTC. This encodes CASGKDSGYEQYF.

The chain uses TRBV6-5 and TRBJ2-1, with 7 bases aligning to TRBD2. This CDR3 has 14 amino acids. Losses at the gene ends were 7 bases for V and 5 bases for J; bases not matched to a gene: 8. Germline loops: CDR1 MNHEY, CDR2 SVGAGI. The CDR3 DNA follows: TGTGCCAGCACTAGACCGGGGGGTCACAATGAGCAGTTCTTC. It translates to CASTRPGGHNEQFF.

This chain connects TRBV5-1 to TRBJ2-6; D is unclear. The CDR3 sequence is 15 residues long. Per the germline V gene, CDR1 is SGHRS and CDR2 is YFSETQ. Between the trimmed V and J ends, which lost 4 bases and 5 bases, there was a span of 13 bases. CDR3 sequence reads: CASSAGELRANVLTF. The CDR3, as DNA: TGCGCCAGCAGCGCTGGAGAGCTGAGGGCCAACGTCCTGACTTTC.

This chain links TRBV6-1 with TRBJ2-5, with no clear D. This CDR3 has 13 amino acids. Trimming took off 6 bases at V and 2 bases at J, with 10 bases between the two ends. Germline-derived CDR1 and CDR2 are MNHNS and SASEGT. The DNA for the CDR3 is TGTGCCAGCAGGGTAAACAGTCAAGAGACCCAGTACTTC. This codes for CASRVNSQETQYF.

This chain joins TRBV5-5 and TRBJ1-3; TRBD1 matches 10 bases. Germline V lookup: CDR1 SGHKS, CDR2 YYEKEE (reference sequence). The CDR3 spans 15 residues. The V segment lost 4 bases and the J segment 8 bases; nucleotides outside the gene matches: 9. CDR3 loop: CASSKTDRGLDTIYF. CDR3 DNA: TGTGCCAGCAGCAAAACCGACAGGGGGCTAGACACCATATATTTT.

V gene TRBV9 combines with J gene TRBJ1-3; D possibly corresponds to TRBD1 (5 bases). The CDR3 has 15 amino acids. Germline CDR1 SGDLS, CDR2 YYNGEE. V was trimmed by 0 bases and J by 5 bases, leaving 12 bases between them. As DNA, the CDR3 is TGTGCCAGCAGCGTAGCATGGGACGGACGAAACACCATATATTTT. Protein: CASSVAWDGRNTIYF.

The rearrangement uses TRBV5-3 and TRBJ1-2; no firm D call. TRBV5-3 is an ORF; its function is uncertain. The CDR3 loop spans 15 amino acids. Trimming took off 0 bases at V and 4 bases at J, with 13 bases between the two ends. The CDR3 DNA sequence: TGTGCCAGAAGCTTGGATAAGGTGTTAAGCTATGGCTACACCTTC. Protein sequence: CARSLDKVLSYGYTF.

The V gene is TRBV11-3, the J gene TRBJ2-4; possibly TRBD2 for D (6 bases). With 1 base removed from V and 9 bases from J, the gap between germline ends came to 10 bases. The CDR3 loop spans 13 amino acids. Germline CDR1 reads SGHNT; CDR2 reads YENEEA. The CDR3 DNA reads as TGTGCCAGCAGCTTAGCAGAGGAGGGCATTCAGTACTTC. Translation gives CASSLAEEGIQYF.

The V gene is TRBV21-1, the J gene TRBJ2-7; TRBD1 is the table's D call and was not checked against the DNA. TRBV21-1 constitutes a pseudogene. The CDR3 consists of 16 residues. Here the CDR3 reads CASSTPDRSVPYEQYF. The CDR3 DNA follows: TGTGCCAGCAGCACCCCGGACAGGTCTGTTCCCTACGAGCAGTACTTC.